The source of this TCR beta chain is a study of T cells in Graves' hyperthyroidism and ophthalmopathy. Study conclusions and caveats: Most clonotypes expanded in the thyroid (above 0.001) were also present in blood.

RNA transcripts gave rise to amplified TCR beta CDR3 regions. A first-round RT-PCR of the TCR CDR3 used the HTBI primer set. Via MiXCR, TCRdb re-called the multiplex PCR reads, giving one row per CDR3 protein. The table includes 450,000 to 700,000 distinct CDR3 sequences, 46% detected once. This clonotype was observed many times. Its antigen is not known. V was trimmed by 5 bases and J by 4 bases, leaving 8 bases between them. There are 12 residues in the CDR3. Germline loops: CDR1 SEHNR, CDR2 FQNEAQ (reference sequence). The sequence was obtained from an adult woman with Graves' disease, either hyperthyroidism or ophthalmopathy (not recorded which). The chain is built from TRBV7-9 and TRBJ2-5; D might be TRBD2 (5 bases). Sequences were obtained from peripheral blood or thyroid tissue (not recorded which). The CDR3 DNA reads TGTGCCAGCAGCCCCCGGGGAGAGACCCAGTACTTC. Protein product: CASSPRGETQYF.